This T cell receptor (beta chain) was profiled in a study of beta chain features in type 1 diabetes. General observations from the study: In all four CD4+ subsets, TCRB CDR3 length was significantly, moderately reduced in type 1 diabetes. Reads derived from cDNA could over-represent cells showing high TCR expression. More deletions and fewer insertions at VDJ junctions were found in patients with type 1 diabetes. Relative to healthy donors, patients appeared to have naive, central memory and Treg TCRB repertoires that were more similar.

All of the isolated RNA was reverse transcribed, so expressed TCRB transcripts were sequenced. Method: immunoSEQ multiplex PCR; TCRdb's copy keeps in-frame clones and lacks some. This table holds 150,000 to 190,000 clones, approximately 8.1% found once. As regards this clone: Its antigen is undetermined.

The clonotype was recovered from a man aged 18 to 35 in good health. The material sequenced was central memory CD4+ T cells from blood.

CDR3 sequence reads: CASSLSSDGGTEAFF. DNA of the CDR3: TGTGCCAGCAGTCTATCATCGGACGGAGGCACTGAAGCTTTCTTT. The gene calls are TRBV6-6 and TRBJ1-1; D is unresolved. CDR1 is MNHNY and CDR2 is SVGAGI in the germline V gene (reference sequence). CDR3 length: 15 residues. With 5 bases removed from V and 4 bases from J, the gap between germline ends came to 17 bases.